This record looks at one TCR beta chain sequence and its context. The data derive from a study of blood T cell repertoires in COVID-19. Authors' processing steps: Reference gene primers were amplified, and this amplification served to estimate nucleated cell counts. Clones were read by immunoSEQ multiplex PCR, and TCRdb kept only the in-frame ones, dropping some. That table furnishes V, J and clone size, whereas the DNA furnished D and trimming. Here the sample spans tens of thousands of clones, roughly 74% being singletons. Deletions cut 6 bases from V and 7 bases from J, with 13 bases between. CDR3 length equals 12 residues. Germline loops: CDR1 MNHEY, CDR2 SMNVEV (reference sequence).

What was sequenced was peripheral blood. The gene calls are TRBV27 and TRBJ2-7, with D maybe TRBD1 (6 bases). The origin of this receptor is a man between 65 and 79 years old with COVID-19, enrolled during active disease. The CDR3 DNA reads as TGTGCCAGCAGATCACAGGGAAGTGAGCAGTACTTC. It codes for CASRSQGSEQYF.